What follows are 27 T cell receptor beta chains derived from one specimen sequenced in a study of CD8+CD57+ T cells in acquired aplastic anemia. Researchers used genomic DNA as the template to profile TCR beta VDJ and CDR3. TCRdb reanalysed the reads using MiXCR and keeps one entry per CDR3 protein. This table holds over 250,000 distinct CDR3 sequences, under 65% found once. Patients included in sequencing had previously demonstrated CD8+CD57+ cell expansion by flow cytometry. Sequencing used sorted CD4+, CD8+, or CD8+CD57+ T cells (not recorded which) from PBMCs. The receptors shown here come from a human donor with aplastic anemia.

The V and J genes are TRBV25-1 and TRBJ1-2, with 8 bases lining up with TRBD1. Germline lookup yields CDR1 MGHDK and CDR2 SYGVNS. Trimming removed 1 base from V and 6 bases from J; junction bases left unmatched: 7. The CDR3 spans 15 residues. The CDR3 here is CASSEFGRGRHGYTF. CDR3 coding DNA: TGTGCCAGCAGTGAATTCGGCAGGGGGCGTCATGGCTACACCTTC.

The CDR3 is CSVRTSADRNYEQYF. The CDR3 DNA follows: TGCAGTGTCCGGACTAGCGCCGACAGGAACTACGAGCAGTACTTC. The V call is TRBV20-1, the J call TRBJ2-7, with 9 nucleotides matching TRBD2. Per the germline V gene, CDR1 is DFQATT and CDR2 is SNEGSKA (reference sequence). V was pared by 7 bases and J by 3 bases, with 13 bases of the junction left unmatched. The CDR3 is 15 amino acids.

The chain employs TRBV7-2 and TRBJ2-3; tentatively, D is TRBD2 (6 bases). The CDR3 is 13 residues long. V shed 5 bases and J shed 4 bases, with 10 bases lying between them. CDR1 is SGHTA, CDR2 FQGNSA, per germline. CDR3 sequence reads: CASSDSGADTQYF. In DNA form, the CDR3 reads TGTGCCAGCAGCGACTCGGGAGCAGATACGCAGTATTTT.

This clonotype was seen ten or more times. The chain links TRBV19 to TRBJ1-5; 7 nucleotides agree with TRBD1. Germline lookup yields CDR1 LNHDA and CDR2 SQIVND (reference sequence). Trimming removed 5 bases from V and 4 bases from J; junction bases left unmatched: 17. The CDR3 contains 18 residues. CDR3 region: CASSLSRTGRFRNQPQHF. CDR3 sequence (DNA): TGTGCCAGTAGTCTTTCTAGGACAGGTCGGTTCAGGAATCAGCCCCAGCATTTT.

The chain employs TRBV7-2 and TRBJ2-7, with D tentatively TRBD1 (5 bases). Germline lookup yields CDR1 SGHTA and CDR2 FQGNSA. This CDR3 is 14 amino acids long. V lost 8 bases and J lost 0, with 14 bases in between. The CDR3 protein is CASGKGQISYEQYF. The CDR3 coding sequence is TGTGCCAGCGGCAAAGGACAAATCTCCTACGAGCAGTACTTC.

Concerning this clonotype: Likely a read error: the CDR3 ends without its conserved phenylalanine or tryptophan. The DNA is left out, because the CDR3 cannot be placed on it with certainty; the CDR3 is given as TCRdb lists it. The CDR3 loop is CASSETSGAFS. The chain is built from TRBV2 and TRBJ2-4; the listed D gene, TRBD2, was not tested against the DNA. CDR1 and CDR2 (germline): SNHLY, FYNNEI. The CDR3 region is 11 residues in length, termini included.

Of note for this clonotype: One end of the junction is discordant with germline, which a read error may explain. This chain connects TRBV7-7 to TRBJ1-2; D remains ambiguous. Germline CDR1 SSHAT, CDR2 FNYEAQ (reference sequence). The CDR3 sequence is 12 residues long. DNA for the CDR3: TGTGCCTGCAGCCTTCAGGAGGGTGGCTACACCTTC. Translating it yields CACSLQEGGYTF.

The CDR3 protein is CASSGQGGGYTF. DNA of the CDR3: TGTGCCAGCAGTGGACAGGGCGGTGGCTACACCTTC. The chain employs TRBV7-3 and TRBJ1-2; 8 nucleotides agree with TRBD1. Germline values: CDR1 SGHTA, CDR2 FQGTGA. The J segment lost 7 bases and the V segment lost 6 bases, leaving 4 bases of the junction unmatched. This CDR3 has 12 amino acids.

Many counts were recorded for this clonotype. This rearrangement joins TRBV19 to TRBJ1-5; 7 bases map to TRBD1. The CDR3 extends over 16 amino acids. Germline CDR1 LNHDA, CDR2 SQIVND (reference sequence). V dropped 4 bases and J dropped 9; count of bases not matched to a gene: 15. The CDR3 here is CASSKRTGPRGSPQHF. The CDR3 DNA reads TGTGCCAGTAGTAAAAGGACAGGCCCGCGGGGGTCGCCCCAGCATTTT.

V and J are TRBV20-1 and TRBJ2-7, with D possibly matching TRBD2 (6 bases). This CDR3 spans 14 amino acids. Trimming took off 2 bases at V and 5 bases at J, with 16 bases between the two ends. CDR1 is DFQATT, CDR2 SNEGSKA, per germline (reference sequence). The CDR3 DNA sequence: TGCAGTGCTAGAAATCTAGCGAGGTTGGACGAGCAGTACTTC. Its protein is CSARNLARLDEQYF.

V is TRBV5-1 and J is TRBJ1-1; 7 bases align to TRBD1. The CDR3 totals 14 residues. Germline-derived CDR1 and CDR2 are SGHRS and YFSETQ. V gave up 7 bases and J gave up 1 base; unmatched junction bases: 7. CDR3 amino acids: CASGSGQSNTEAFF. CDR3 sequence (DNA): TGCGCCAGCGGATCGGGACAGTCGAACACTGAAGCTTTCTTT.

There are a few counts of this clonotype. This chain links TRBV25-1 with TRBJ1-2; D perhaps matches TRBD1 (5 bases). The CDR3 spans 15 residues. Trimming took off 1 base at V and 7 bases at J, with 16 bases between the two ends. Germline CDR1 reads MGHDK; CDR2 reads SYGVNS. The CDR3 loop is CASSEWGSRIGGYTF. The CDR3 DNA reads as TGTGCCAGCAGTGAATGGGGCAGTCGGATCGGTGGCTACACCTTC.

The rearrangement links TRBV12-5 to TRBJ2-3; no firm D call. Germline-derived CDR1 and CDR2 are LGHNT and FRNRAP. The V and J ends lost 5 bases and 5 bases respectively, with 8 bases between them. This CDR3 has 12 residues. CDR3 nucleotide sequence: TGTGCTAGTGGTAACCCTGGAGATACGCAGTATTTT. It specifies CASGNPGDTQYF.

The J gene is TRBJ1-2, the V gene TRBV7-2; weak D call: TRBD1 (6 bases). This CDR3 spans 14 amino acids. V lost 1 base and J 7 bases, leaving 13 bases between the germline ends. The V gene's germline CDR1 is SGHTA and CDR2 FQGNSA. The CDR3 region has the DNA TGTGCCAGCAGCTTAGTTGGGGGGCCGGGTGGCTACACCTTC. This encodes CASSLVGGPGGYTF.

This clonotype appeared a few times. J is TRBJ1-6 and V is TRBV7-9; a weak D match, TRBD1 (5 bases). The germline V gene has CDR1 SEHNR and CDR2 FQNEAQ (reference sequence). The CDR3 loop spans 13 amino acids. Trimming removed 4 bases from V and 7 bases from J, with 8 bases in between. The CDR3 nucleotides are TGTGCCAGCAGCTCTTCAGGGAATTCACCCCTCCACTTT. Translated: CASSSSGNSPLHF.

The V gene is TRBV29-1, the J gene TRBJ2-5, with TRBD1 matching over 10 bases. Germline V lookup: CDR1 SQVTM, CDR2 ANQGSEA. The CDR3 is 12 residues long. CDR3 bases: TGCAGAGGGACAGGGGATGGGGAGACCCAGTACTTC. Translation: CRGTGDGETQYF.

This clonotype has ten or more counts. This may be a read error: a much more frequent sequence differs by one nucleotide. The gene calls are TRBV7-2 and TRBJ2-3; D gene ambiguous. The CDR3 is 12 residues long. Germline CDR1 and CDR2: SGHTA and FQGNSA. The CDR3 loop reads CASSSLIDAQYF. For the CDR3, the DNA is TGTGCCAGCAGTTCTTTGATAGATGCGCAGTATTTT.

The gene calls are TRBV20-1 and TRBJ1-2, with 8 bases fitting TRBD1. Germline V gene data show CDR1 as DFQATT and CDR2 as SNEGSKA (reference sequence). This CDR3 contains 14 residues. With V trimmed by 7 bases and J by 2 bases, 9 bases remained unmatched. In nucleotides, the CDR3 is TGCAGTGGACATGGACAGGGAGGGAACTATGGCTACACCTTC. It encodes CSGHGQGGNYGYTF.

V is TRBV7-9 and J is TRBJ2-1, with 9 bases lining up with TRBD2. The CDR3 is 17 amino acids. The V segment lost 4 bases and the J segment 5 bases; nucleotides outside the gene matches: 12. Germline lookup yields CDR1 SEHNR and CDR2 FQNEAQ (reference sequence). This CDR3 reads CASSSETLAGQNNEQFF. CDR3 sequence (DNA): TGTGCCAGCAGCTCCGAAACACTAGCGGGTCAGAACAATGAGCAGTTCTTC.

V is TRBV10-3 and J is TRBJ1-2, with D possibly matching TRBD1 (6 bases). The CDR3 length is 14 residues. With 3 bases removed from V and 4 bases from J, the gap between germline ends came to 12 bases. CDR1 and CDR2 from the germline V gene are ENHRY and SYGVKD. The CDR3 loop reads CAISDFQGTYGYTF. In nucleotides, the CDR3 is TGTGCCATCAGTGATTTTCAGGGGACCTATGGCTACACCTTC.

In this sample, this clonotype turned up many times. V is TRBV4-2 and J is TRBJ2-1; the match to TRBD2 covers 10 bases. Germline V gene data show CDR1 as LGHNA and CDR2 as YNFKEQ. With V trimmed by 1 base and J by 8 bases, 14 bases remained unmatched. CDR3 length equals 18 residues. DNA for the CDR3: TGTGCCAGCAGCCAAGGGGGCCTACCGAGCGGGGGGGCCTATGAGCAGTTCTTC. It codes for CASSQGGLPSGGAYEQFF.

The genes are TRBV20-1 and TRBJ1-1; D is undetermined. Germline-derived CDR1 and CDR2 are DFQATT and SNEGSKA (reference sequence). Trimming took off 4 bases at V and 3 bases at J, with 15 bases between the two ends. The CDR3 is made up of 14 amino acids. CDR3 loop: CSATPQERHTEAFF. Written as DNA, the CDR3 is TGCAGTGCTACCCCCCAGGAGCGGCACACTGAAGCTTTCTTT.

The sample holds a few counts of this clonotype. The chain couples TRBV4-1 to TRBJ2-7, with TRBD2 matching 9 bases. Germline V gene lookup returns CDR1 MGHRA and CDR2 YSYEKL. CDR3 length: 15 residues. V dropped 1 base and J dropped 6; count of bases not matched to a gene: 7. DNA of the CDR3: TGCGCCAGCAGCCAAGTGGCTGGGACTAGCCGCGAGCAGTACTTC. It codes for CASSQVAGTSREQYF.

The J gene is TRBJ2-7, the V gene TRBV11-2, with D tentatively TRBD2 (5 bases). Per the germline V gene, CDR1 is SGHAT and CDR2 is FQNNGV. The germline V and J ends were trimmed by 7 bases and 9 bases, with 28 bases remaining between them. CDR3 size: 16 residues. For the CDR3, the DNA is TGTGCCAGCAACCACATTTCATCTTTCGGGGTATCCGGGCAGTACTTC. This sequence encodes CASNHISSFGVSGQYF.

This clonotype was counted at least ten times. This sequence joins TRBV6-5 and TRBJ1-1, with a possible D match to TRBD1 (5 bases). The CDR3 runs to 17 residues. In germline, CDR1 is MNHEY, CDR2 SVGAGI. The V end was cut by 0 bases, the J end by 1 base, with 15 bases between. The CDR3 spells CASSYSYSSRGNTEAFF. The CDR3 nucleotides are TGTGCCAGCAGTTACTCGTATTCATCAAGGGGGAACACTGAAGCTTTCTTT.

V gene TRBV2 combines with J gene TRBJ1-1, with D tentatively TRBD1 (6 bases). CDR1 SNHLY and CDR2 FYNNEI come from the germline V gene. There are 12 residues in the CDR3. Trimming left V 6 bases short and J 5 bases short, with 10 bases between. The CDR3 DNA sequence: TGTGCCAGCAGGGAACAGGGAACTGAAGCTTTCTTT. The encoded protein is CASREQGTEAFF. The full variable domain, rest sourced from reference TRBV2 and TRBJ1-1, is EPEVTQTPSHQVTQMGQEVILRCVPISNHLYFYWYRQILGQKVEFLVSFYNNEISEKSEIFDDQFSVERPDGSNFTLKIRSTKLEDSAMYFCASREQGTEAFFGQGTRLTVV.

The chain uses TRBV5-1 and TRBJ1-2; no clear D. CDR1 SGHRS and CDR2 YFSETQ come from the germline V gene. This CDR3 contains 14 residues. V was cut by 0 bases and J by 8 bases, with 14 bases left in between. The CDR3 DNA sequence: TGCGCCAGCAGCTTGGGTGACTGGGAGGGCGGCTACACCTTC. Residues: CASSLGDWEGGYTF.